These 18 T cell receptor beta chains came from one sample sequenced in a study of T cell responses to AZD1222 COVID-19 vaccine. Sequencing was performed with immunoSEQ multiplex PCR; in TCRdb, only in-frame clones are kept and a portion is missing. The sample lists some 190,000 clones; approximately 94% were seen once. Source: peripheral blood, taken 28 days after the second dose of the MenACWY control vaccine. The receptors here all came from an adult who received the MenACWY meningococcal vaccine as a control.

The chain carries TRBV7-2 and TRBJ1-5; D unclear. The CDR3 sequence is 12 residues long. The germline gives CDR1 SGHTA, CDR2 FQGNSA. The V end lost 5 bases, the J end lost 3 bases, and 5 bases lay between the germline ends. CDR3: CASSLNNQPQHF. The CDR3 bases are TGTGCCAGCAGCCTTAACAATCAGCCCCAGCATTTT.

The chain couples TRBV30 to TRBJ1-5; 7 bases fit TRBD1. Germline CDR1 reads GTSNPN; CDR2 reads SVGIG (reference sequence). The CDR3 spans 13 residues. The trim removed 5 bases at V and 4 bases at J, leaving 5 bases unmatched. As DNA, the CDR3 is TGTGCCTGGGGGACGGACAGGAATCAGCCCCAGCATTTT. Translation gives CAWGTDRNQPQHF.

V and J are TRBV6-2 or TRBV6-3 and TRBJ2-7; TRBD2 might be the D (6 bases). Trimming cost V 0 bases and J 3 bases, with 9 bases left between them. This CDR3 comprises 14 residues. Germline CDR1 is MNHEY and CDR2 is SVGEGT. As DNA, the CDR3 is TGTGCCAGCAGTTACTCGGCGGGAAACTACGAGCAGTACTTC. It translates to CASSYSAGNYEQYF.

J is TRBJ2-7 and V is TRBV6-6, with unresolved D. The CDR3 has 14 amino acids. In germline, CDR1 is MNHNY, CDR2 SVGAGI (reference sequence). Trimming removed 0 bases from V and 3 bases from J, with 9 bases in between. CDR3 nucleotides: TGTGCCAGCAGTTACTCCCGAGTGTACTACGAGCAGTACTTC. The encoded protein is CASSYSRVYYEQYF.

This chain connects TRBV18 to TRBJ1-3; D remains ambiguous. CDR1 is KGHSH and CDR2 is LQKENI in the germline V gene. V was cut by 4 bases and J by 0 bases, with 7 bases left in between. This CDR3 has 14 residues. For the CDR3, the DNA is TGTGCCAGCTCACAGGGTATCTCTGGAAACACCATATATTTT. Translation: CASSQGISGNTIYF. Full variable domain (remainder filled in from reference TRBV18 and TRBJ1-3): NAGVMQNPRHLVRRRGQEARLRCSPMKGHSHVYWYRQLPEEGLKFMVYLQKENIIDESGMPKERFSAEFPKEGPSILRIQQVVRGDSAAYFCASSQGISGNTIYFGEGSWLTVV.

The gene calls are TRBV5-6 and TRBJ1-2; TRBD1 might be the D (6 bases). The CDR3 totals 14 residues. Trimming pared 1 base from V and 6 bases from J, leaving 13 bases between. The germline V gene has CDR1 SGHDT and CDR2 YYEEEE. For the CDR3, the DNA is TGTGCCAGCAGCTTGTGGGGGGCATTGGATGGCTACACCTTC. As protein: CASSLWGALDGYTF.

This sequence joins TRBV7-2 and TRBJ2-3, with unresolved D. CDR1 and CDR2 (germline): SGHTA, FQGNSA. The germline V and J ends were trimmed by 1 base and 2 bases, with 10 bases remaining between them. The CDR3 is 15 residues long. Here the CDR3 reads CASSLDIPSTDTQYF. The CDR3 coding sequence is TGTGCCAGCAGCTTAGACATTCCCTCCACAGATACGCAGTATTTT. Complete variable domain (other parts from reference TRBV7-2 and TRBJ2-3): GAGVSQSPSNKVTEKGKDVELRCDPISGHTALYWYRQSLGQGLEFLIYFQGNSAPDKSGLPSDRFSAERTGGSVSTLTIQRTQQEDSAVYLCASSLDIPSTDTQYFGPGTRLTVL.

The rearrangement links TRBV28 to TRBJ1-2; the D gene is possibly TRBD1 (5 bases). Per the germline V gene, CDR1 is MDHEN and CDR2 is SYDVKM. V shed 7 bases and J shed 4 bases, with 16 bases lying between them. The CDR3 sequence is 14 residues long. The CDR3 DNA reads as TGTGCCAGCAACTCGGTCCCAGGGTCCTATGGCTACACCTTC. It translates to CASNSVPGSYGYTF.

This clone was seen once. The gene calls are TRBV28 and TRBJ1-2; D call uncertain. V was shortened by 3 bases and J by 4 bases, with 9 bases between the two germline ends. The CDR3 sequence is 13 residues long. Germline-derived CDR1 and CDR2 are MDHEN and SYDVKM. CDR3 in DNA: TGTGCCAGCAGTTTGCCAACCCGCTATGGCTACACCTTC. This translates into CASSLPTRYGYTF.

The count of this clone is one. The gene calls are TRBV28 and TRBJ2-3, with D possibly matching TRBD2 (6 bases). This CDR3 comprises 14 residues. Germline CDR1 and CDR2: MDHEN and SYDVKM. With 6 bases removed from V and 0 bases from J, the gap between germline ends came to 10 bases. Written as DNA, the CDR3 is TGTGCCAGCAGGGAGGGGACTAGCACAGATACGCAGTATTTT. Its translation: CASREGTSTDTQYF.

The J gene is TRBJ2-4, the V gene TRBV19; 12 bases are a match to TRBD2. This CDR3 comprises 12 residues. J was trimmed by 8 bases and V by 10 bases; bases with no gene match: 3. The germline gives CDR1 LNHDA, CDR2 SQIVND (reference sequence). This CDR3 reads CATRTSGDIQYF. The CDR3 bases are TGTGCCACCCGGACTAGCGGGGACATTCAGTACTTC.

The chain couples TRBV10-1 to TRBJ2-7; maybe TRBD1 (6 bases). The CDR3 is made up of 14 amino acids. V was cut by 8 bases and J by 3 bases, with 17 bases left in between. CDR1 and CDR2 from the germline V gene are WNHNN and SYGVQD (reference sequence). The CDR3 loop reads CASPTLRGIYEQYF. CDR3 sequence (DNA): TGCGCCAGCCCTACTCTCAGGGGTATCTACGAGCAGTACTTC.

The J gene is TRBJ1-1, the V gene TRBV4-1; D uncertain. CDR1 and CDR2 (germline): MGHRA, YSYEKL. Between the trimmed V and J ends, which lost 5 bases and 0 bases, there was a span of 7 bases. There are 13 residues in the CDR3. CDR3 region: CASSKSLNTEAFF. The CDR3 coding sequence is TGCGCCAGCAGCAAGAGTCTGAACACTGAAGCTTTCTTT.

This clone was counted once. The CDR3 DNA sequence: TGTGCCAGCAGTGAAGCCGACCTGGGGTATGGCTACACCTTC. This codes for CASSEADLGYGYTF. The rearrangement links TRBV6-1 to TRBJ1-2, with unresolved D. V shed 0 bases and J shed 5 bases, with 10 bases lying between them. Per the germline V gene, CDR1 is MNHNS and CDR2 is SASEGT. CDR3 length: 14 residues.

This clone was observed a few times. The V and J genes are TRBV11-2 and TRBJ2-7; 10 bases fit TRBD2. Looked up from germline, CDR1 is SGHAT and CDR2 is FQNNGV. The CDR3 has 16 residues. Trimming took 4 bases from V and 4 from J; bases not matched to a gene: 10. CDR3 coding DNA: TGTGCCAGCAGCTCACGGACTAGCGGCCGTTTGTACGAGCAGTACTTC. Translating gives CASSSRTSGRLYEQYF.

This rearrangement joins TRBV6-2 or TRBV6-3 to TRBJ2-2; 9 bases are a match to TRBD2. CDR1 and CDR2 from the germline V gene are MNHEY and SVGEGT. V lost 4 bases and J lost 0; bases outside the gene matches: 6. This CDR3 region has 17 residues. The CDR3 bases are TGTGCCAGCAGTTCTACTAGCGGGCCGACGAACACCGGGGAGCTGTTTTTT. It is translated as CASSSTSGPTNTGELFF.

The rearrangement uses TRBV5-4 and TRBJ2-3; no clear D gene. The CDR3 sequence is 12 residues long. The germline gives CDR1 SGHNT, CDR2 YYREEE (reference sequence). V lost 2 bases and J lost 0, with 1 base in between. Written as DNA, the CDR3 is TGTGCCAGCAGCTTTAGCACAGATACGCAGTATTTT. Translated, it gives CASSFSTDTQYF.

The V and J genes are TRBV14 and TRBJ2-7, with 8 nucleotides matching TRBD2. This CDR3 comprises 13 residues. The trim removed 6 bases at V and 7 bases at J, leaving 8 bases unmatched. The germline V gene encodes CDR1 SGHDN and CDR2 FVKESK. The CDR3 DNA is TGTGCCAGCAGTGAGCGCGGGGGGACGGAGCAGTACTTC. This encodes CASSERGGTEQYF.